This is a list of T cell receptor beta chains from one sample in a study. One entry per CDR3 protein, called by TCRdb with MiXCR from the RT-PCR reads. The table shows about 680,000 distinct CDR3 sequences, with 11% to 15% occurring only once. The sequencing input was memory CD4+ T cells from blood. All receptors come from a female donor in good health, serving as a healthy control. CDR3s include the opening cysteine and the closing phenylalanine or tryptophan. Fields, in order: CDR3 protein, CDR3 DNA, clone size, J gene, D gene, V gene. D genes are given only for firm matches. The size entry is marked missing in some rows and otherwise reads once, few, many or a size class.

cdr3_aa: CSARGDRPEAFF; cdr3_nt: TGCAGTGCTAGAGGGGACAGACCTGAAGCTTTCTTT; clone_size: .; j_call: TRBJ1-1; d_call: TRBD1; v_call: TRBV20-1
cdr3_aa: CASSEATYQLEAFF; cdr3_nt: TGTGCCAGCAGTGAAGCCACCTATCAACTGGAAGCTTTCTTT; clone_size: many; j_call: TRBJ1-1; d_call: .; v_call: TRBV6-1
cdr3_aa: CASSLEVQGQGTEAFF; cdr3_nt: TGCGCCAGCAGCTTGGAGGTCCAGGGCCAGGGTACTGAAGCTTTCTTT; clone_size: few; j_call: TRBJ1-1; d_call: .; v_call: TRBV5-1
cdr3_aa: CSARDPSGGYQETQYF; cdr3_nt: TGCAGTGCTAGAGATCCGTCGGGAGGGTACCAAGAGACCCAGTACTTC; clone_size: .; j_call: TRBJ2-5; d_call: TRBD2; v_call: TRBV20-1
cdr3_aa: CASSPGQTSGNTIYF; cdr3_nt: TGTGCCAGCAGTCCCGGACAGACCTCTGGAAACACCATATATTTT; clone_size: few; j_call: TRBJ1-3; d_call: .; v_call: TRBV28
cdr3_aa: CSARRDSPYNEQYF; cdr3_nt: TGCAGTGCTAGAAGGGATTCCCCCTACAATGAGCAGTATTTT; clone_size: few; j_call: TRBJ2-3; d_call: .; v_call: TRBV20-1
cdr3_aa: CASSLGILSEQFF; cdr3_nt: TGCGCCAGCAGCTTGGGGATCCTGAGTGAGCAGTTCTTC; clone_size: few; j_call: TRBJ2-1; d_call: .; v_call: TRBV5-1
cdr3_aa: CSARDRAGSTDTQYF; cdr3_nt: TGCAGTGCTAGAGATCGGGCGGGAAGCACAGATACGCAGTATTTT; clone_size: .; j_call: TRBJ2-3; d_call: .; v_call: TRBV20-1
cdr3_aa: CASSFSRGSEAFF; cdr3_nt: TGTGCCAGCAGTTTTAGCAGGGGCTCTGAAGCTTTCTTT; clone_size: .; j_call: TRBJ1-1; d_call: .; v_call: TRBV12-3/TRBV12-4
cdr3_aa: CASREQGVNYGYTF; cdr3_nt: TGTGCCAGCAGGGAACAGGGGGTTAACTATGGCTACACCTTC; clone_size: many; j_call: TRBJ1-2; d_call: TRBD1; v_call: TRBV12-3/TRBV12-4
cdr3_aa: CASREQGGNEKLFF; cdr3_nt: TGTGCCAGCAGAGAACAGGGAGGTAATGAAAAACTGTTTTTT; clone_size: few; j_call: TRBJ1-4; d_call: .; v_call: TRBV12-3/TRBV12-4
cdr3_aa: CASSSLQWETQYF; cdr3_nt: TGTGCCAGCAGCTCTCTGCAGTGGGAGACCCAGTACTTC; clone_size: .; j_call: TRBJ2-5; d_call: .; v_call: TRBV11-2
cdr3_aa: CASSLIGTGYEQYF; cdr3_nt: TGTGCCAGCAGTTTGATAGGGACAGGCTACGAGCAGTACTTC; clone_size: few; j_call: TRBJ2-7; d_call: TRBD1; v_call: TRBV27
cdr3_aa: CASSPSGGGRGNEQFF; cdr3_nt: TGTGCCAGCAGCCCAAGCGGGGGCGGGAGGGGTAATGAGCAGTTCTTC; clone_size: .; j_call: TRBJ2-1; d_call: TRBD2; v_call: TRBV7-3
cdr3_aa: CASSLAGLAGAGELFF; cdr3_nt: TGTGCCAGCAGTTTGGCGGGACTAGCGGGAGCCGGGGAGCTGTTTTTT; clone_size: many; j_call: TRBJ2-2; d_call: TRBD2; v_call: TRBV12-3/TRBV12-4
cdr3_aa: CASSSHTIPGQYF; cdr3_nt: TGTGCCAGCAGCTCCCATACCATTCCCGGGCAGTACTTC; clone_size: many; j_call: TRBJ2-7; d_call: .; v_call: TRBV7-2
cdr3_aa: CASSVGTGTYEQYF; cdr3_nt: TGTGCCAGCAGCGTCGGGACAGGGACGTACGAGCAGTACTTC; clone_size: .; j_call: TRBJ2-7; d_call: TRBD1; v_call: TRBV7-2
cdr3_aa: CASSLDGRVSGNTIYF; cdr3_nt: TGTGCCAGCAGCTTAGATGGCAGGGTCTCTGGAAACACCATATATTTT; clone_size: many; j_call: TRBJ1-3; d_call: .; v_call: TRBV7-2
cdr3_aa: CASSHARGRAFF; cdr3_nt: TGTGCCAGCAGTCATGCCAGGGGGCGGGCTTTCTTT; clone_size: .; j_call: TRBJ1-1; d_call: TRBD1; v_call: TRBV5-6
cdr3_aa: CASSLMVGLAAGELFF; cdr3_nt: TGTGCCAGCAGCTTGATGGTGGGACTAGCTGCCGGGGAGCTGTTTTTT; clone_size: .; j_call: TRBJ2-2; d_call: TRBD2; v_call: TRBV11-2
cdr3_aa: CASSLALQNTEAFF; cdr3_nt: TGCGCCAGCAGCTTGGCCCTCCAGAACACTGAAGCTTTCTTT; clone_size: .; j_call: TRBJ1-1; d_call: .; v_call: TRBV5-1
cdr3_aa: CASSQDRESGGFF; cdr3_nt: TGCGCCAGCAGCCAAGATAGGGAGTCAGGGGGGTTCTTC; clone_size: few; j_call: TRBJ2-1; d_call: TRBD1; v_call: TRBV4-1
cdr3_aa: CSVAFTGELFF; cdr3_nt: TGCAGCGTTGCCTTTACCGGGGAGCTGTTTTTT; clone_size: few; j_call: TRBJ2-2; d_call: .; v_call: TRBV29-1
cdr3_aa: CSATRRLAYNEQFF; cdr3_nt: TGCAGTGCAACCCGGCGACTGGCCTACAATGAGCAGTTCTTC; clone_size: few; j_call: TRBJ2-1; d_call: .; v_call: TRBV20-1
cdr3_aa: CASQTQQGDQETQYF; cdr3_nt: TGTGCCAGCCAGACCCAACAGGGGGACCAAGAGACCCAGTACTTC; clone_size: .; j_call: TRBJ2-5; d_call: TRBD1; v_call: TRBV6-2/TRBV6-3
cdr3_aa: CSAKTDATEAFF; cdr3_nt: TGCAGTGCTAAGACCGATGCCACTGAAGCTTTCTTT; clone_size: few; j_call: TRBJ1-1; d_call: .; v_call: TRBV20-1
cdr3_aa: CASNGRGYSPLHF; cdr3_nt: TGTGCCAGCAACGGCAGGGGGTATTCACCCCTCCACTTT; clone_size: .; j_call: TRBJ1-6; d_call: TRBD1; v_call: TRBV2
cdr3_aa: CASSPLRFSETQYF; cdr3_nt: TGTGCCAGCAGCCCCCTTCGGTTTTCAGAGACCCAGTACTTC; clone_size: few; j_call: TRBJ2-5; d_call: .; v_call: TRBV7-8
cdr3_aa: CASSLAGRVEGYTF; cdr3_nt: TGCGCCAGCAGCTTGGCCGGCAGGGTCGAAGGCTACACCTTC; clone_size: many; j_call: TRBJ1-2; d_call: .; v_call: TRBV5-1
cdr3_aa: CASSYTHAGSSYEQYF; cdr3_nt: TGTGCCAGCAGTTACACCCACGCGGGAAGCTCCTACGAGCAGTACTTC; clone_size: .; j_call: TRBJ2-7; d_call: .; v_call: TRBV10-3
cdr3_aa: CASSPMTGDNQPQHF; cdr3_nt: TGTGCCAGTAGTCCAATGACAGGGGACAATCAGCCCCAGCATTTT; clone_size: .; j_call: TRBJ1-5; d_call: TRBD1; v_call: TRBV19
cdr3_aa: CAISTPDYAGTDSPLHF; cdr3_nt: TGTGCCATCAGTACCCCCGATTATGCAGGGACCGATTCACCCCTCCACTTT; clone_size: many; j_call: TRBJ1-6; d_call: .; v_call: TRBV10-3
cdr3_aa: CASSRGKTQETQYF; cdr3_nt: TGCGCCAGCAGCCGAGGCAAGACCCAAGAGACCCAGTACTTC; clone_size: many; j_call: TRBJ2-5; d_call: .; v_call: TRBV5-1
cdr3_aa: CASSLGFRTGELFF; cdr3_nt: TGTGCCAGCAGCTTAGGATTCCGCACCGGGGAGCTGTTTTTT; clone_size: .; j_call: TRBJ2-2; d_call: .; v_call: TRBV7-2
cdr3_aa: CASSPDRAYSPLHF; cdr3_nt: TGTGCCAGCAGCCCCGACAGGGCTTATTCACCCCTCCACTTT; clone_size: .; j_call: TRBJ1-6; d_call: TRBD1; v_call: TRBV9
cdr3_aa: CSVPRHNEKLFF; cdr3_nt: TGCAGTGTACCCAGACATAATGAAAAACTGTTTTTT; clone_size: few; j_call: TRBJ1-4; d_call: .; v_call: TRBV20-1
cdr3_aa: CASSLSAGHNEKLFF; cdr3_nt: TGTGCCAGCAGTTTATCGGCGGGACATAATGAAAAACTGTTTTTT; clone_size: .; j_call: TRBJ1-4; d_call: .; v_call: TRBV27
cdr3_aa: CSVNKNPYEQYF; cdr3_nt: TGCAGCGTAAACAAGAACCCCTACGAGCAGTACTTC; clone_size: many; j_call: TRBJ2-7; d_call: .; v_call: TRBV29-1
cdr3_aa: CSARGGGVGVGNTIYF; cdr3_nt: TGCAGTGCTAGGGGCGGGGGCGTAGGTGTAGGAAACACCATATATTTT; clone_size: .; j_call: TRBJ1-3; d_call: .; v_call: TRBV20-1
cdr3_aa: CASSLASGQNNYGYTF; cdr3_nt: TGTGCCAGCAGCTTAGCGTCCGGACAGAATAACTATGGCTACACCTTC; clone_size: .; j_call: TRBJ1-2; d_call: .; v_call: TRBV7-2
cdr3_aa: CASSLEGTAGAFYGYTF; cdr3_nt: TGTGCCAGCAGCTTAGAAGGTACGGCAGGGGCCTTCTATGGCTACACCTTC; clone_size: few; j_call: TRBJ1-2; d_call: .; v_call: TRBV7-6
cdr3_aa: CASSQGRWTDRAEKLFF; cdr3_nt: TGCGCCAGCAGCCAAGGTCGCTGGACTGACAGGGCGGAAAAACTGTTTTTT; clone_size: .; j_call: TRBJ1-4; d_call: TRBD1; v_call: TRBV4-3
cdr3_aa: CASGQRLYNEQFF; cdr3_nt: TGCGCCTCCGGACAGAGACTATACAATGAGCAGTTCTTC; clone_size: many; j_call: TRBJ2-1; d_call: .; v_call: TRBV4-3